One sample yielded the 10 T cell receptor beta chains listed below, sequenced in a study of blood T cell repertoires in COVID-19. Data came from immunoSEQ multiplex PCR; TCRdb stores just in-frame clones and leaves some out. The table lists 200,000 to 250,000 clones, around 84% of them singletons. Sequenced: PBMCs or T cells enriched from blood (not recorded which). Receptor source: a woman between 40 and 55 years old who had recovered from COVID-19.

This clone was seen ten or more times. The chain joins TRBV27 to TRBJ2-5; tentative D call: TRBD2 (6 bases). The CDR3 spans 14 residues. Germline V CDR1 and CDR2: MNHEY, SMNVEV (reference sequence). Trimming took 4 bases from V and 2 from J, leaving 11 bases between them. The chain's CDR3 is CASSSRGGQETQYF. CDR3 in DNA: TGTGCCAGCAGTTCCCGAGGAGGGCAAGAGACCCAGTACTTC.

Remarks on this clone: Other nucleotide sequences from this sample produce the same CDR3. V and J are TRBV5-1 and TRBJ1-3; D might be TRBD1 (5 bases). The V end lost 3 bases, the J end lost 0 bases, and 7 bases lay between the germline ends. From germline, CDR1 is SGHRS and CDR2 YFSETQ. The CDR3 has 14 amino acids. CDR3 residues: CASSSGGSGNTIYF. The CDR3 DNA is TGCGCCAGCAGCTCCGGGGGCTCTGGAAACACCATATATTTT.

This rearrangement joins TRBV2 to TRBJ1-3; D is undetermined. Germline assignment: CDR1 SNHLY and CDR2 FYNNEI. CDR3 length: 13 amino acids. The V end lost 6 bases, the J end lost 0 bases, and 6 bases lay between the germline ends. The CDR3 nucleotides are TGTGCCAGCAGGTATTCCTCTGGAAACACCATATATTTT. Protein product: CASRYSSGNTIYF.

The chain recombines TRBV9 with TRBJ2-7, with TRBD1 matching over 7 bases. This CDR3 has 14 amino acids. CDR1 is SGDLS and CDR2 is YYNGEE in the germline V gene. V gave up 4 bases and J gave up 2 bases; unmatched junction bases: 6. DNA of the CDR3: TGTGCCAGCAGCCCCCTGGGGACAGCCTACGAGCAGTACTTC. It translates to CASSPLGTAYEQYF.

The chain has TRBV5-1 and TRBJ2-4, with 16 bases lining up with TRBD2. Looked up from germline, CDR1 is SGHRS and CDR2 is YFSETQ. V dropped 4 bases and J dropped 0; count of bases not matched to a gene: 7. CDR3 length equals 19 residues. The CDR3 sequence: CASSGGLAGGALAKNIQYF. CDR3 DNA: TGCGCCAGCAGCGGGGGACTAGCGGGAGGGGCCTTAGCCAAAAACATTCAGTACTTC.

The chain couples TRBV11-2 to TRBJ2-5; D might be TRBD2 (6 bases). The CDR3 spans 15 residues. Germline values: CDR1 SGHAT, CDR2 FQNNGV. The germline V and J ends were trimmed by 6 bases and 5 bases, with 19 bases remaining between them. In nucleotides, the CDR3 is TGTGCCAGCAGGAATTTAGCGGCGAGAAGCGAGACCCAGTACTTC. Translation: CASRNLAARSETQYF.

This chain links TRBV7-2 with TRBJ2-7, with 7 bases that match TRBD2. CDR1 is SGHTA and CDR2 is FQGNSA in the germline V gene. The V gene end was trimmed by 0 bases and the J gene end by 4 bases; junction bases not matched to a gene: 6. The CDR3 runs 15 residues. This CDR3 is CASSLAAEREYEQYF. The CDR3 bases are TGTGCCAGCAGCTTAGCGGCCGAGCGGGAATACGAGCAGTACTTC. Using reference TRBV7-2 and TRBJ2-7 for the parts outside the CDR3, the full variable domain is GAGVSQSPSNKVTEKGKDVELRCDPISGHTALYWYRQSLGQGLEFLIYFQGNSAPDKSGLPSDRFSAERTGGSVSTLTIQRTQQEDSAVYLCASSLAAEREYEQYFGPGTRLTVT.

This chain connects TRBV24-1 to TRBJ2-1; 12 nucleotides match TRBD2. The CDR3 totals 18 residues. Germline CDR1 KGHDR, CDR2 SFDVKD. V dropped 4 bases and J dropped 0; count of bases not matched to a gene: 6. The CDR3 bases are TGTGCCACCAGTGACAGGACTAGCGGGACCCGCTCCTACAATGAGCAGTTCTTC. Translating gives CATSDRTSGTRSYNEQFF.

This CDR3 reads CASSHPGQRGSYNSPLHF. The CDR3 DNA sequence: TGTGCCAGCAGCCACCCCGGACAGAGGGGCTCCTATAATTCACCCCTCCACTTT. The chain is built from TRBV7-2 and TRBJ1-6, with D maybe TRBD1 (6 bases). Germline values: CDR1 SGHTA, CDR2 FQGNSA. This CDR3 contains 18 residues. Between the trimmed V and J ends, which lost 5 bases and 0 bases, there was a span of 17 bases. The full variable domain, in which reference TRBV7-2 and TRBJ1-6 provide the parts outside the CDR3, is GAGVSQSPSNKVTEKGKDVELRCDPISGHTALYWYRQSLGQGLEFLIYFQGNSAPDKSGLPSDRFSAERTGGSVSTLTIQRTQQEDSAVYLCASSHPGQRGSYNSPLHFGNGTRLTVT.

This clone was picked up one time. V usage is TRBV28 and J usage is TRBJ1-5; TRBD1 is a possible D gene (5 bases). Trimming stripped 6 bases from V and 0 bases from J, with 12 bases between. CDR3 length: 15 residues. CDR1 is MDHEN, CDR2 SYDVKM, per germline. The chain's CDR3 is CASRTGGTSNQPQHF. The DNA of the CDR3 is TGTGCCAGCAGAACGGGAGGGACTAGCAATCAGCCCCAGCATTTT.